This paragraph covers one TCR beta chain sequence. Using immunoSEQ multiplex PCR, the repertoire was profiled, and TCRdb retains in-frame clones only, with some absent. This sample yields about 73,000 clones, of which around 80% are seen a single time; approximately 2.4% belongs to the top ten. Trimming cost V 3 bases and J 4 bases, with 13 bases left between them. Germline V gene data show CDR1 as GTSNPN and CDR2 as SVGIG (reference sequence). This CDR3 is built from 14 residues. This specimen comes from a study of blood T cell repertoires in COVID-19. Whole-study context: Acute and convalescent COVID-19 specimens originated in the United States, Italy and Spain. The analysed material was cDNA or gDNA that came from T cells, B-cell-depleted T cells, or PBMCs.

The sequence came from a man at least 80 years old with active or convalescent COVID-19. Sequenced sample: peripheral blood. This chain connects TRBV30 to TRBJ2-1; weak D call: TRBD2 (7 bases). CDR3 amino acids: CAWSRGAGYNEQFF. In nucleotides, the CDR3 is TGTGCCTGGAGCCGGGGGGCCGGGTACAATGAGCAGTTCTTC.